The text below deals with one T cell receptor (beta chain). V was clipped by 0 bases and J by 5 bases; unmatched bases: 8. This CDR3 has 19 residues. Germline V gene lookup returns CDR1 LGHNA and CDR2 YSLEER. The data were taken from a study of Tregs in tolerant kidney transplant recipients. Mixed chimerism was transient after nonmyeloablative marrow transplants from related graft donors. Assay: immunoSEQ multiplex PCR; the TCRdb copy retains only in-frame clones and omits some. The sample shows about 64,000 clones, around 87% of them seen only once. The starting material was CD4+ T cells from blood (PBMCs), obtained 6 months after the transplant. The chain combines TRBV4-3 with TRBJ2-2; 14 bases align to TRBD2. The sequence was collected from a human patient who received a combined kidney and bone marrow transplant. Some T cells may possibly be graft donor cells. The CDR3 DNA sequence: TGCGCCAGCAGCCAAGACGTGACTAGCGGGGGGGCCGTAACCGGGGAGCTGTTTTTT. Protein product: CASSQDVTSGGAVTGELFF.